The text below deals with one T cell receptor (beta chain). The junction does not match germline at one end; this may be a read error. This entry belongs to a study of CD8 T cells in Susac syndrome. The germline V gene encodes CDR1 MNHNY and CDR2 SVGAGI (reference sequence). The CDR3 sequence is 10 residues long. The authors reverse transcribed roughly 0.5 to 1 ug RNA with random hexamers. TCRdb redid the calling of the immunoSEQ multiplex PCR reads with MiXCR, one entry per CDR3 protein. The table records approximately 180,000 distinct CDR3 sequences, about 94% of them present only once. The rearrangement uses TRBV6-6 and TRBJ2-7, with D hard to call. The sequencing sample was made of CD4+ T cells from PBMCs. The clonotype was recovered from a human donor with Susac syndrome. In DNA, the CDR3 is TGTGCCAGCAGTAAGGACCGCGAGTTCTTC. It codes for CASSKDREFF.